This TCR beta chain was recovered during a study of T cell responses to AZD1222 COVID-19 vaccine. Broader study findings: Just five to seven AZD1222 recipients tested seropositive at baseline. Possibly, clonal diversity was underestimated; donors were largely white British and included more females.

Of note for this clone: What it binds is not known.

The ends were cut back, 6 bases at V and 5 bases at J, with 22 bases in the middle. The length of the CDR3 is 16 residues. Per germline, CDR1 MDHEN and CDR2 SYDVKM. Profiling relied on immunoSEQ multiplex PCR, and the TCRdb table lists in-frame clones only, not all of them. The table shows around 47,000 clones, with just under 80% occurring only once. The chain recombines TRBV28 with TRBJ2-5; D may correspond to TRBD1 or TRBD2 (6 bases each). Material: peripheral blood, obtained 28 days after the second dose of the MenACWY control vaccine. This clonotype was obtained from an adult who received the MenACWY meningococcal vaccine as a control. CDR3 nucleotides: TGTGCCAGCAGCTCAAGGGGGGCGCGTATATTTGAGACCCAGTACTTC. This codes for CASSSRGARIFETQYF. The whole variable domain, filled in from reference TRBV28 and TRBJ2-5, reads DVKVTQSSRYLVKRTGEKVFLECVQDMDHENMFWYRQDPGLGLRLIYFSYDVKMKEKGDIPEGYSVSREKKERFSLILESASTNQTSMYLCASSSRGARIFETQYFGPGTRLLVL.